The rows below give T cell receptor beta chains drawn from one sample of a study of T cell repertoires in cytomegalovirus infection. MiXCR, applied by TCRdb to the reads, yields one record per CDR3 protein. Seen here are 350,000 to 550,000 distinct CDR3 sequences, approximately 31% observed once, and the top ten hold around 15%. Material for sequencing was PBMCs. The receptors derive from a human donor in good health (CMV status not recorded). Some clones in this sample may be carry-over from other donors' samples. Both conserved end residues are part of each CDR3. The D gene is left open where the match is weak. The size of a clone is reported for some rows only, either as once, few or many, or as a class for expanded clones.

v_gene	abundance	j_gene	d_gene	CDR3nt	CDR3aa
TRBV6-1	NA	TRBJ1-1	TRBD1	TGTGCCAGTTGGGACAGGGAGTGGCCCACTGAAGCTTTCTTT	CASWDREWPTEAFF
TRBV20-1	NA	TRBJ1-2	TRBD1	TGCAGTGCCCGGGACAGACCCCAACCGCACGACGTTAACTATGGCTACACCTTC	CSARDRPQPHDVNYGYTF
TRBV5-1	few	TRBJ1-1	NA	TGCGCCAGCAGCTTGGTGATGGGTCTGAACACTGAAGCTTTCTTT	CASSLVMGLNTEAFF
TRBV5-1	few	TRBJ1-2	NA	TGCGCCAGCAGTACTGGGACGAATAACTATGGCTACACCTTC	CASSTGTNNYGYTF
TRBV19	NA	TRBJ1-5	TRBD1	TGTGCCAGTAGTATAGATGTGGGCAGGGGGCAGCCCCAGCATTTT	CASSIDVGRGQPQHF
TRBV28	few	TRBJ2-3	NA	TGTGCCAGCAGTTTCCCGTCGGTGGTAGGGCACACAGATACGCAGTATTTT	CASSFPSVVGHTDTQYF
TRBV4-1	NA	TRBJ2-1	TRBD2	TGCGCCAGCAGTCGGACTAGCGGGGGCCAATTTTCTCTCCTCTTC	CASSRTSGGQFSLLF
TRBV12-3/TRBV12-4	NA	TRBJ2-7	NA	TGTGCCAGCAGTTTGGTGGCAGGCCAAGTACATTTC	CASSLVAGQVHF
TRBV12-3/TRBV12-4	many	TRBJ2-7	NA	TGTGCCAGCAGTTTAGGGGAGTTAGGGGACGGTTTGTACTTC	CASSLGELGDGLYF
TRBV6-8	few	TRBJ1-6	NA	TGTGCCAGCAGTAGACCGGGACCGGCCAATTCACCCCTCCACTTT	CASSRPGPANSPLHF
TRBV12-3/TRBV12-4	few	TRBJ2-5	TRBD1	TGTGCCAGCAAAGAGGGACAGCTACAAGAGACCCAGTACTTC	CASKEGQLQETQYF
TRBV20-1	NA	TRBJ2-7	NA	TGCAGTGCTAGGGCCGGAGGGGATTTCTACGAGCAGTACTTC	CSARAGGDFYEQYF
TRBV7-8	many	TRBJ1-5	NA	TGTGCCAGCAGCTTAGCTGCAGGGGACAATCAGCCCCAGCATTTT	CASSLAAGDNQPQHF
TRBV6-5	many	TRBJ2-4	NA	TGTGCCAGCAGTTACAGCAGGGGAGTTGAAAACATTCAGTACTTC	CASSYSRGVENIQYF
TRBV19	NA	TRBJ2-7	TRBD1	TGTGCCAGTAGTACTCCAGGGGGCGCGTACGAGCAGTACTTC	CASSTPGGAYEQYF
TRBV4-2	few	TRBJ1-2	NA	TGTGCCAGCAGCCAAGACTCGGACCCGGCGAACTATGGCTACACCTTC	CASSQDSDPANYGYTF
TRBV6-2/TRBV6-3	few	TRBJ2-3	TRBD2	TGTGCCAGCAGGCCTAGCGGGGGGAACACAGATACGCAGTATTTT	CASRPSGGNTDTQYF
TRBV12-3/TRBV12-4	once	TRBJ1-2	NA	TGTGCCAGCAGTTTAAGGGGGAGCCGGTACTATGGCTACACCTTC	CASSLRGSRYYGYTF
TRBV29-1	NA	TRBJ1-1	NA	TGCAGCGTTGAAGGGCACAGGGAGGCTGAAGCTTTCTTT	CSVEGHREAEAFF
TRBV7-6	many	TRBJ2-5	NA	TGTGCCAGCAGCCCCAAGCCGGGGGCGAGTCAAGAGACCCAGTACTTC	CASSPKPGASQETQYF
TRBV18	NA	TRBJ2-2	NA	TGTGCCAGCTCACCGCTTGGCAGGGGCACCGGGGAGCTGTTTTTT	CASSPLGRGTGELFF
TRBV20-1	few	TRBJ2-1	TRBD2	TGCAGTGCTAGAGAGCCTAGCGGGGGGTACAATGAGCAGTTCTTC	CSAREPSGGYNEQFF
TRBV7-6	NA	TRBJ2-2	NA	TGTGCTTGCAGCTTAGAGGTTTTCCCCGTGGTGCTGTTTTTT	CACSLEVFPVVLFF
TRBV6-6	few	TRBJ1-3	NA	TGTGCCAGCAGTTACTCGCGACCGCTCTCTGGAAACACCATATATTTT	CASSYSRPLSGNTIYF
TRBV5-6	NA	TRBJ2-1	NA	TGTGCCAGCAGCCAACGGGGACAATCCCGGGTCAATGAGCAGTTCTTC	CASSQRGQSRVNEQFF
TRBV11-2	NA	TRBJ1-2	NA	TGTGCCAGCAGACCCGGGGGAGGGGAACGCGGCTACACCTTC	CASRPGGGERGYTF
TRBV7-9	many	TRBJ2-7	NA	TGTGCCAGCAGCGCGACAGGCATAACCTACGAGCAGTACTTC	CASSATGITYEQYF
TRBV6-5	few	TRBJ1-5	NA	TGTGCCAGCAGGTCACAGGGATATAGCAATCAGCCCCAGCATTTT	CASRSQGYSNQPQHF
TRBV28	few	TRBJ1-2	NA	TGTGCCAGCAGACCAGGGAGTCTCAACTATGGCTACACCTTC	CASRPGSLNYGYTF
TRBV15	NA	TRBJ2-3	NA	TGTGCCACCAGCAGAGGCCCAGATACGCAGTATTTT	CATSRGPDTQYF
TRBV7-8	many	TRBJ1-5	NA	TGTGCCAGCAGCTTAAATAGGGGAAACAATCAGCCCCAGCATTTT	CASSLNRGNNQPQHF
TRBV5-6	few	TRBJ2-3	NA	TGTGCCAGCAGCTTGGGGTTCGGAATCACAGATACGCAGTATTTT	CASSLGFGITDTQYF
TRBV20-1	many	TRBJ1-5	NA	TGCAGTGCCGGATACTTAGGGCCCAATCAGCCCCAGCATTTT	CSAGYLGPNQPQHF
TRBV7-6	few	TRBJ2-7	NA	TGTGCCAGCAGCGCCCAGGGGGGGGAGCAGTACTTC	CASSAQGGEQYF
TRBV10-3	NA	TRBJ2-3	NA	TGTGCCATCAGTGATTCCCCTATGAGGGCGCACAAAGATACGCAGTATTTT	CAISDSPMRAHKDTQYF
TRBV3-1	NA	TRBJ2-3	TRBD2	TGTGCCAGCGGGCCCGGACTAGCTATAGATACGCAGTATTTT	CASGPGLAIDTQYF
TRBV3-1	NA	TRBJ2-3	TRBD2	TGTGCCAGCAGCCGGACTAGCGGGGGATTTACAGATACGCAGTATTTT	CASSRTSGGFTDTQYF
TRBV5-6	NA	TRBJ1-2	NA	TGTGCCAGCAGTTTAACAGGTGGCGATTGCTACACCTTC	CASSLTGGDCYTF
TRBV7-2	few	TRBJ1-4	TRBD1	TGTGCCAGCAGCACCGGACAGGCAGGGGGGGAAACTAATGAAAAACTGTTTTTT	CASSTGQAGGETNEKLFF
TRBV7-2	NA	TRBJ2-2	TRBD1	TGTGCCAGCAGCGAGGGACAGGGCAGCGGGGAGCTGTTTTTT	CASSEGQGSGELFF
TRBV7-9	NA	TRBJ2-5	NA	TGTGCCAGCAGCTTGCGCCGGGGGATTGAAGCTGGGTACCAAGAGACCCAGTACTTC	CASSLRRGIEAGYQETQYF
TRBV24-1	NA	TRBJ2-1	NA	TGTGCCACCAGTGATACTCGGCGGTACAATGAGCAGTTCTTC	CATSDTRRYNEQFF
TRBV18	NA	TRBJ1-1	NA	TGTGCCAGCTCACTAAAAGACAGTCCCTCTATGAACACTGAAGCTTTCTTT	CASSLKDSPSMNTEAFF
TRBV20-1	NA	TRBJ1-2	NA	TGCAGTGCTAGACCCCCCGACAGTGCTGATGGCTACACCTTC	CSARPPDSADGYTF
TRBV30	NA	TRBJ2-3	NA	TGTGCCTGGACGCTCCGCACAGATACGCAGTATTTT	CAWTLRTDTQYF
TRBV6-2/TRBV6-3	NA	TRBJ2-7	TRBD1	TGTGCCAGCACACGGACAGGGAGTTTGTCCGAGCAGTACTTC	CASTRTGSLSEQYF
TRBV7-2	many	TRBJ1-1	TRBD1	TGTGCCAGCAGCCCTCGACAGGGGGTGAACACTGAAGCTTTCTTT	CASSPRQGVNTEAFF
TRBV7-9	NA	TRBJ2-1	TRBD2	TGTGCCAGCAGCTTAGGGGGACTAGCGGGAATCTCCTACAATGAGCAGTTCTTC	CASSLGGLAGISYNEQFF
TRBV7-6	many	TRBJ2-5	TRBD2	TGTGCCAGCAGCTTAGGGGGACTAGCGGGGGGACAAGAGACCCAGTACTTC	CASSLGGLAGGQETQYF
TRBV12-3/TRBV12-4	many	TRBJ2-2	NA	TGTGCCAGCAGTTTTACCCCAGGATCCGGGGATAACACCGGGGAGCTGTTTTTT	CASSFTPGSGDNTGELFF
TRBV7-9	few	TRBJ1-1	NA	TGTGCCAGCAGCGCAGGGGCGGTTATGAACACTGAAGCTTTCTTT	CASSAGAVMNTEAFF
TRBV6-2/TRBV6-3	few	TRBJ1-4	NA	TGTGCCAGCAGTTACGGAGAATTAGCAGGAAAACTGTTTTTT	CASSYGELAGKLFF
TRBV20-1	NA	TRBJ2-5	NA	TGCAGTGCGGGACTCGTTGAAGAGACCCAGTACTTC	CSAGLVEETQYF
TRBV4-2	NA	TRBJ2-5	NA	TGTGCCAGCCAACATCGTCACAGGGGTGGGGGGCAAGAGACCCAGTACTTC	CASQHRHRGGGQETQYF
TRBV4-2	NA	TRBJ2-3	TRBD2	TGTGCCAGCAGCCCCTCGGGTAGCGGGGGGGTCACAGATACGCAGTATTTT	CASSPSGSGGVTDTQYF